This T cell receptor beta chain was sequenced during a study of T cells expressing NK-cell markers. TCRdb re-called the 5' RACE reads and catalogs CDR3 proteins one per entry, DNA excluded. This listing includes over 350,000 distinct CDR3 sequences. Comments on this clonotype: Its antigen is unknown.

Study-level points and caveats: Uncertainty persisted over the HCMV specificity of expanded NKG2C+ T cell clones. In a group of 5 or 6 donors, dominant NKG2C+ clonotypes represented about 1.0-7.5% of CD8+ T cells.

The source of this sequence is a woman aged 45-59 years in good health. The source material was blood T cells: a sorted CD56 or NKG2C T cell subset, CD4+ or CD8+ T cells, or bulk PBMC T cells (not recorded which).

The chain's CDR3 is CASGDRSSGNTIYF. This chain joins TRBV6-1 and TRBJ1-3; TCRdb gives TRBD1 as the D gene, but with no DNA this cannot be confirmed. Germline CDR1 reads MNHNS; CDR2 reads SASEGT. The CDR3 sequence is 14 residues long.